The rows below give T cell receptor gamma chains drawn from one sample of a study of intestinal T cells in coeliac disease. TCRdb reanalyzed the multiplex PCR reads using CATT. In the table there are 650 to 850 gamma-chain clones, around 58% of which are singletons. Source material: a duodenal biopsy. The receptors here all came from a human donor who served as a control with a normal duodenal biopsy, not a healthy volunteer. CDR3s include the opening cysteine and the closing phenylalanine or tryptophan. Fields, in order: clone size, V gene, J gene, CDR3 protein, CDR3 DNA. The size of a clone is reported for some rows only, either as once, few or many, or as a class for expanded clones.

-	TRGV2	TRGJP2	CATPRLASPSVCDWIKTF	TGTGCCACCCCACGACTGGCCTCTCCCTCAGTATGTGATTGGATCAAGACGTTT
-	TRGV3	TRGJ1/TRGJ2	CATGTGNYYKKLF	TGTGCCACTGGGACAGGGAATTATTATAAGAAACTCTTT
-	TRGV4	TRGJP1	CATWDGPFLGALVGFKIF	TGTGCCACCTGGGACGGGCCCTTCCTGGGGGCTTTGGTTGGTTTCAAGATATTT
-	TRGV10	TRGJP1	CAAWDLFGARFGFKIF	TGTGCTGCGTGGGATTTATTTGGTGCCCGGTTTGGTTTCAAGATATTT
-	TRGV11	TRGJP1	CACWTGTLRTTGWFKIF	TGTGCCTGCTGGACCGGGACTTTGAGGACCACTGGTTGGTTCAAGATATTT
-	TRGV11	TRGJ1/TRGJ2	CAAGTKKLF	TGTGCCGCTGGAACTAAGAAACTCTTT
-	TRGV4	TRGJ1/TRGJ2	CATWPREDYKKLF	TGTGCCACCTGGCCGAGGGAGGATTATAAGAAACTCTTT
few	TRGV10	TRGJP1	CAALGWFKIF	TGTGCTGCCCTAGGGTGGTTCAAGATATTT
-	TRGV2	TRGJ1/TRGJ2	CATRDGIFKKLF	TGTGCCACCAGGGACGGGATTTTTAAGAAACTCTTT
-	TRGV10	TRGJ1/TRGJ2	CAAWDQAWKKLF	TGTGCTGCGTGGGATCAGGCATGGAAGAAACTCTTT
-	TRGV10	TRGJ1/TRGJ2	CAAWDYRAKKLF	TGTGCTGCGTGGGATTATAGAGCGAAGAAACTCTTT
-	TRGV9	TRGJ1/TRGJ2	CALWEGDYKKLF	TGTGCCTTGTGGGAAGGTGATTATAAGAAACTCTTT
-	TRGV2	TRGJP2	CAPGTGRSDWIKTF	TGTGCACCTGGGACGGGTAGAAGTGATTGGATCAAGACGTTT
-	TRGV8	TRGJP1	CAPGNSGWFKIF	TGTGCACCTGGGAACTCTGGTTGGTTCAAGATATTT
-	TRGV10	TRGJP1	CAAWDYWCPWLFKIF	TGTGCTGCGTGGGATTATTGGTGCCCGTGGTTGTTCAAGATATTT
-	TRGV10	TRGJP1	CAAWDYWCPVVVKIF	TGTGCTGCGTGGGATTATTGGTGCCCGGTCGTTGTCAAGATATTT
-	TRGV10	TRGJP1	CAADDKWVRKIF	TGTGCTGCGGATGACAAGTGGGTTCGTAAGATATTT
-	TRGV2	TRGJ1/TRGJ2	CAPGTGWNYYKKLF	TGTGCACCTGGGACGGGCTGGAATTATTATAAGAAACTCTTT
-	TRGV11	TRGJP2	CACWIRALLYSSDWIKTF	TGTGCCTGCTGGATTAGGGCACTCTTATATAGTAGTGATTGGATCAAGACGTTT
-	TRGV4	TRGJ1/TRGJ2	CAYLGRPYYKKLF	TGTGCCTACCTGGGACGGCCCTATTATAAGAAACTCTTT
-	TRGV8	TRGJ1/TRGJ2	CATWIYYKKLF	TGTGCCACCTGGATTTATTATAAGAAACTCTTT
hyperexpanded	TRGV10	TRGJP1	CAAWDYRRATGWFKIF	TGTGCTGCGTGGGATTATAGAAGGGCCACTGGTTGGTTCAAGATATTT
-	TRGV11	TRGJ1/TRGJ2	CTTVPAGLGTVRYRKLF	-
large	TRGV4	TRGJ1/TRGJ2	CATWDPETTNYYKKLF	TGTGCCACCTGGGATCCCGAAACAACGAATTATTATAAGAAACTCTTT
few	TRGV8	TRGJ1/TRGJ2	CATWDLPIFHKKLF	TGTGCCACCTGGGACCTCCCAATTTTTCATAAGAAACTCTTT
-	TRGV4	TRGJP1	CATWARTGATGWFKIF	TGTGCCACCTGGGCTAGGACCGGGGCCACTGGTTGGTTCAAGATATTT
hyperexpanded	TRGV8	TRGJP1	CATWAGLTGWFKIF	TGTGCCACCTGGGCTGGCCTCACTGGTTGGTTCAAGATATTT
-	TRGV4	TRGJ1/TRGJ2	CATWDPRIIYKKLF	TGTGCCACCTGGGATCCCCGAATTATTTATAAGAAACTCTTT
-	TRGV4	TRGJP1	CATVGRARGDGFKIF	TGTGCCACCGTGGGACGGGCGAGGGGGGACGGGTTCAAGATATTT
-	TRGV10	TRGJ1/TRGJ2	CAAWDSFREYYKKLF	TGTGCTGCGTGGGATTCGTTCCGGGAGTATTATAAGAAACTCTTT
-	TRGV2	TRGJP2	CATWDDRDWIKTF	TGTGCCACCTGGGACGACCGTGATTGGATCAAGACGTTT
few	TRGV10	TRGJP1	CARRGWFKIF	TGTGCTCGCCGTGGGTGGTTCAAGATATTT
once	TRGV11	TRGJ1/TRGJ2	CTTVPAGLGTGYKQLF	-
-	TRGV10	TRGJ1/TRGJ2	CAAWDFLAGEKLF	TGTGCTGCGTGGGATTTTTTAGCGGGAGAGAAACTCTTT
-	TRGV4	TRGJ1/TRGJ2	CATWDEDIIKKLF	TGTGCCACCTGGGATGAGGATATTATAAAGAAACTCTTT
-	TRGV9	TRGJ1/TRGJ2	CALWDGYYYKKLF	TGTGCCTTGTGGGATGGTTATTATTATAAGAAACTCTTT
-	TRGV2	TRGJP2	CANLGPNYSSDWIKTF	TGTGCCAACCTGGGACCGAATTATAGTAGTGATTGGATCAAGACGTTT
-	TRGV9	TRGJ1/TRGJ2	CALWEVVPLTPFYYKKLF	TGTGCCTTGTGGGAGGTTGTCCCTTTAACCCCTTTTTATTATAAGAAACTCTTT
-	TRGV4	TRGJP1	CATWTAYTTGWFKIF	TGTGCCACCTGGACGGCCTATACCACTGGTTGGTTCAAGATATTT
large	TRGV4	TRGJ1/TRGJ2	CATWDGGSYYKKLF	TGTGCCACCTGGGACGGCGGGTCTTATTATAAGAAACTCTTT
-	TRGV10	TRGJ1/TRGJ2	CARGIIDYKKLF	TGTGCGCGTGGGATTATTGATTATAAGAAACTCTTT
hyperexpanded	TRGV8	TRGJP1	CATWDPYTTGWFKIF	TGTGCCACCTGGGATCCCTATACCACTGGTTGGTTCAAGATATTT
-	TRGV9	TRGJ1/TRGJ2	CALLGGDYKKLF	TGTGCCTTGTTGGGAGGTGATTATAAGAAACTCTTT
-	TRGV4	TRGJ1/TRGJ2	CATWDGPEIDDKKLF	TGTGCCACCTGGGATGGGCCAGAGATTGATGATAAGAAACTCTTT
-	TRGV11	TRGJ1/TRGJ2	CACWKLRKLF	TGTGCCTGCTGGAAACTAAGAAAACTCTTT
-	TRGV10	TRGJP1	CAACSTGWFKIF	TGTGCTGCGTGCTCGACCGGTTGGTTCAAGATATTT
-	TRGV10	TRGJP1	CAAWDKRTGWFKIF	TGTGCTGCGTGGGATAAACGCACTGGTTGGTTCAAGATATTT